Listed below are T cell receptor beta chains from one sample, sequenced in a study of response to subunit inactivated influenza vaccine. TCRdb called the RT-PCR reads again in MiXCR, with one record for every CDR3 protein. The data hold approximately 300,000 distinct CDR3 sequences, with roughly 20% observed a single time. Source: PBMCs from blood, taken less than 22 months after vaccination. The receptors shown here come from a man aged 50 to 69 who received an inactivated influenza vaccine. Both conserved end residues are part of each CDR3. D genes are given only for firm matches. Clone size is shown for a subset of rows, as once, few, many or a class of expanded clone.

CDR3: CSVELVARFQETQYF
DNA: TGCAGCGTTGAATTGGTAGCGCGATTTCAAGAGACCCAGTACTTC
size: few
V: TRBV29-1
J: TRBJ2-5
D: NA

CDR3: CASSVNRDRGRYVGNQPQHF
DNA: TGTGCCAGCAGCGTTAACCGGGACAGGGGGCGGTATGTGGGCAATCAGCCCCAGCATTTT
size: NA
V: TRBV13
J: TRBJ1-5
D: TRBD1

CDR3: CSVDGWAEETQYF
DNA: TGCAGCGTTGATGGATGGGCGGAAGAGACCCAGTACTTC
size: many
V: TRBV29-1
J: TRBJ2-5
D: NA

CDR3: CASSQDQGTGNDGYTF
DNA: TGCGCCAGCAGCCAAGATCAGGGGACAGGGAATGACGGCTACACCTTC
size: NA
V: TRBV4-1
J: TRBJ1-2
D: TRBD1

CDR3: CASSRRGIEMENIQYF
DNA: TGTGCCAGCAGCCGGAGGGGGATCGAGATGGAAAACATTCAGTACTTC
size: NA
V: TRBV9
J: TRBJ2-4
D: NA

CDR3: CASSLPGATPEKLFF
DNA: TGCGCCAGCAGCCTACCGGGGGCGACTCCTGAAAAACTGTTTTTT
size: NA
V: TRBV4-1
J: TRBJ1-4
D: NA

CDR3: CASSSAGTVSGNTIYF
DNA: TGTGCCAGCAGCTCCGCGGGGACAGTCTCTGGAAACACCATATATTTT
size: few
V: TRBV6-2/TRBV6-3
J: TRBJ1-3
D: TRBD1

CDR3: CASSFPPWDRDFQTNYEQYF
DNA: TGTGCCAGCAGCTTCCCCCCCTGGGACAGGGACTTCCAAACCAACTACGAGCAGTACTTC
size: once
V: TRBV11-2
J: TRBJ2-7
D: TRBD1

CDR3: CASSLLRLSSTDTQYF
DNA: TGTGCCAGCAGCTTGCTTCGTCTATCTAGCACAGATACGCAGTATTTT
size: NA
V: TRBV7-2
J: TRBJ2-3
D: NA

CDR3: CASRSPLGLMGGTEAFF
DNA: TGTGCCAGCAGATCACCGTTAGGGCTTATGGGGGGAACTGAAGCTTTCTTT
size: many
V: TRBV7-9
J: TRBJ1-1
D: NA

CDR3: CASSNEGLTNEKLFF
DNA: TGTGCCAGCAGTAACGAAGGGTTAACTAATGAAAAACTGTTTTTT
size: NA
V: TRBV12-3/TRBV12-4
J: TRBJ1-4
D: NA

CDR3: CASTLLQSNYGYTF
DNA: TGTGCCAGCACCTTACTACAGTCTAACTATGGCTACACCTTC
size: NA
V: TRBV7-9
J: TRBJ1-2
D: NA

CDR3: CASSFWRLSNTEAFF
DNA: TGTGCCAGCAGTTTTTGGAGGCTTTCGAACACTGAAGCTTTCTTT
size: many
V: TRBV12-3/TRBV12-4
J: TRBJ1-1
D: NA

CDR3: CASSVGDYSNQPQHF
DNA: TGTGCCAGCAGTGTAGGGGATTATAGCAATCAGCCCCAGCATTTT
size: few
V: TRBV2
J: TRBJ1-5
D: NA

CDR3: CASREAGNNSPLHF
DNA: TGTGCCAGCAGGGAGGCCGGGAATAATTCACCCCTCCACTTT
size: NA
V: TRBV25-1
J: TRBJ1-6
D: NA

CDR3: CASSYDRVGVQPQHF
DNA: TGTGCCAGCTCATACGACAGGGTGGGGGTTCAGCCCCAGCATTTT
size: NA
V: TRBV12-3/TRBV12-4
J: TRBJ1-5
D: TRBD1

CDR3: CASSLSPGQETQYF
DNA: TGTGCCAGCAGTTTATCTCCGGGGCAAGAGACCCAGTACTTC
size: NA
V: TRBV28
J: TRBJ2-5
D: NA

CDR3: CASSFGSPSMTKLFF
DNA: TGTGCCAGCAGTTTCGGGTCGCCGTCTATGACGAAACTGTTTTTT
size: NA
V: TRBV28
J: TRBJ1-4
D: NA

CDR3: CSVSGGTGTSGDSYEQYF
DNA: TGCAGCGTTTCAGGAGGAACAGGGACTAGCGGAGATTCCTACGAGCAGTACTTC
size: NA
V: TRBV29-1
J: TRBJ2-7
D: TRBD2

CDR3: CASSPDRGPEQYF
DNA: TGTGCCAGCAGCCCAGACAGGGGCCCAGAGCAGTACTTC
size: few
V: TRBV9
J: TRBJ2-7
D: TRBD1

CDR3: CATSDPRQGTGYTF
DNA: TGTGCCACCAGTGATCCCCGACAGGGCACTGGCTACACCTTC
size: NA
V: TRBV24-1
J: TRBJ1-2
D: TRBD1

CDR3: CASTRRGGGSGYTF
DNA: TGTGCCAGCACCCGAAGGGGAGGGGGCAGCGGCTACACCTTC
size: few
V: TRBV3-1
J: TRBJ1-2
D: TRBD1

CDR3: CASSLGTGVVYGYTF
DNA: TGTGCCAGCAGCTTGGGGACAGGGGTCGTCTATGGCTACACCTTC
size: few
V: TRBV7-2
J: TRBJ1-2
D: TRBD1

CDR3: CASKRTSGGTDTQYF
DNA: TGTGCCAGCAAAAGGACTAGCGGGGGCACAGATACGCAGTATTTT
size: NA
V: TRBV3-1
J: TRBJ2-3
D: TRBD2

CDR3: CSARPQWRSYEQYF
DNA: TGCAGTGCTAGACCGCAGTGGCGCTCCTACGAGCAGTACTTC
size: NA
V: TRBV20-1
J: TRBJ2-7
D: NA

CDR3: CASSGYANYGYTF
DNA: TGTGCCAGCAGCGGCTATGCTAACTATGGCTACACCTTC
size: few
V: TRBV9
J: TRBJ1-2
D: NA

CDR3: CASSKTGSSAGNTIYF
DNA: TGTGCCAGCAGCAAAACTGGTAGTAGCGCTGGAAACACCATATATTTT
size: few
V: TRBV7-9
J: TRBJ1-3
D: NA

CDR3: CATSETGIRATNEKLFF
DNA: TGTGCCACCAGTGAAACCGGGATCCGTGCAACTAATGAAAAACTGTTTTTT
size: few
V: TRBV24-1
J: TRBJ1-4
D: NA

CDR3: CASSEPFGAADTQYF
DNA: TGCGCCAGCAGCGAACCCTTCGGGGCGGCGGATACGCAGTATTTT
size: NA
V: TRBV5-1
J: TRBJ2-3
D: NA

CDR3: CSAIYGQGYNEQYF
DNA: TGCAGTGCCATATATGGACAGGGGTATAACGAGCAGTACTTC
size: NA
V: TRBV20-1
J: TRBJ2-7
D: TRBD1